This T cell receptor (beta chain) came from a study of blood T cell repertoires in COVID-19. Study in general: T cells, B-cell-depleted T cells, or PBMCs supplied cDNA or gDNA.

The CDR3 consists of 13 residues. V lost 3 bases to trimming and J lost 10 bases; unmatched junction nucleotides: 5. Per the germline V gene, CDR1 is MNHEY and CDR2 is SVGAGI. It was during active infection that Seattle patients were enrolled and then longitudinally followed. Using immunoSEQ multiplex PCR, the repertoire was profiled, and TCRdb retains in-frame clones only, with some absent. The data hold over 15,000 clones, with 77% observed a single time. The TCR was taken from a man between 65 and 79 years old with COVID-19, enrolled during active disease. The sample comprised peripheral blood. The chain joins TRBV6-5 to TRBJ2-1; 8 bases line up with TRBD1. The CDR3 sequence is CASSYLRQGEQFF. The CDR3 DNA follows: TGTGCCAGCAGTTATCTCAGACAGGGGGAGCAGTTCTTC.